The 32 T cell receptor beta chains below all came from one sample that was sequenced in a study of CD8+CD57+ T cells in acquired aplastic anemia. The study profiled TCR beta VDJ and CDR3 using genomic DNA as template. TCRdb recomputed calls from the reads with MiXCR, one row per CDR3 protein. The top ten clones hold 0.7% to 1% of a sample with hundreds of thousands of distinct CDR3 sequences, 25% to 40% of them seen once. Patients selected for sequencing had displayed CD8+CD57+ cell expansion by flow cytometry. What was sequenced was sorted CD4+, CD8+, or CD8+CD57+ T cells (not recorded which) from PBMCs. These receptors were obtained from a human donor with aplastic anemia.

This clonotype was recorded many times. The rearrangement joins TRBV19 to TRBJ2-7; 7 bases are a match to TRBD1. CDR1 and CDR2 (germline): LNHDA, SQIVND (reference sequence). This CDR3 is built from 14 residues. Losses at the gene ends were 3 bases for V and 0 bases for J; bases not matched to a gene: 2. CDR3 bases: TGTGCCAGTAGTATCAGGGGGAGCTCCTACGAGCAGTACTTC. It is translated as CASSIRGSSYEQYF.

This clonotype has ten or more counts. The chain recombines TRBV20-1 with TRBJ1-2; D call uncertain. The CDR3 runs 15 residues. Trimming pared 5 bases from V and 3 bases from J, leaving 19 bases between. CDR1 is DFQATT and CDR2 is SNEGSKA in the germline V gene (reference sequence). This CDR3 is CSASEESGMYYGYTF. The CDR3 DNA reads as TGCAGTGCTTCCGAGGAGTCCGGGATGTACTATGGCTACACCTTC.

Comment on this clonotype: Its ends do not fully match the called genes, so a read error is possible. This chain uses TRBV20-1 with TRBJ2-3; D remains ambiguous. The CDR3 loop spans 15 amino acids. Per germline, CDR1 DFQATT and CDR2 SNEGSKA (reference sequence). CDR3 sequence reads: CSARDPGISTDAQYF. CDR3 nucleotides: TGCAGTGCTAGAGATCCCGGAATCAGCACAGATGCGCAGTATTTT.

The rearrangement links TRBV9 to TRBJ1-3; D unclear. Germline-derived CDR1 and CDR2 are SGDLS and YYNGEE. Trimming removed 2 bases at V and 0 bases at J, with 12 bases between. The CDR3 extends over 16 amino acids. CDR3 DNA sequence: TGTGCCAGCAGCGTCGCCGATTATGACTCTGGAAACACCATATATTTT. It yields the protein CASSVADYDSGNTIYF. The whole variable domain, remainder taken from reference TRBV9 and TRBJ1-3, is DSGVTQTPKHLITATGQRVTLRCSPRSGDLSVYWYQQSLDQGLQFLIQYYNGEERAKGNILERFSAQQFPDLHSELNLSSLELGDSALYFCASSVADYDSGNTIYFGEGSWLTVV.

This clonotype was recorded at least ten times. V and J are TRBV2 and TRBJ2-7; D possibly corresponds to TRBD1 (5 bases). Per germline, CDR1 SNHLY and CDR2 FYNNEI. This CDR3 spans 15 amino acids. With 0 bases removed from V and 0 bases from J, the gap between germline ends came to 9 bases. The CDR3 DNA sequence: TGTGCCAGCAGTGAAGCTAGACAGCACTCCTACGAGCAGTACTTC. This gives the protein CASSEARQHSYEQYF.

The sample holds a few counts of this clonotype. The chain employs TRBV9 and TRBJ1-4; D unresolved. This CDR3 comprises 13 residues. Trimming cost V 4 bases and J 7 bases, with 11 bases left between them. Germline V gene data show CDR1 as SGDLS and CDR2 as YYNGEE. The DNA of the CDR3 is TGTGCCAGCAGCCCCACTCTCGGTGAAAAACTGTTTTTT. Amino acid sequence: CASSPTLGEKLFF.

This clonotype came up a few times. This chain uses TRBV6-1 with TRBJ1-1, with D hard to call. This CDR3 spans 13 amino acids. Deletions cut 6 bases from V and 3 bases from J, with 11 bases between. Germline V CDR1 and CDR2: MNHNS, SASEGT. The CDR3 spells CASRQTRDTEAFF. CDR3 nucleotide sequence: TGTGCCAGCAGACAGACGAGGGACACTGAAGCTTTCTTT.

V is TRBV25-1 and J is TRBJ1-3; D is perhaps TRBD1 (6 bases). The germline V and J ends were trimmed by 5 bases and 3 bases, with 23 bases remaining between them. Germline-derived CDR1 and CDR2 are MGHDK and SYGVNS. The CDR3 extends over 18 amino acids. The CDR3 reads CASSYDGGRGAFGNTIYF. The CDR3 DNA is TGTGCCAGCAGTTACGATGGTGGCAGGGGCGCGTTTGGAAACACCATATATTTT.

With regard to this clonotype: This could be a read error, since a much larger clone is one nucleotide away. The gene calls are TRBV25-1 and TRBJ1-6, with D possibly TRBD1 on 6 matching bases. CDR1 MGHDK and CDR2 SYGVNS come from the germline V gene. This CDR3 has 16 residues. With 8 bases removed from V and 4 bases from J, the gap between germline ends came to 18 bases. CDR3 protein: CASRPEGQGYNSPLHF. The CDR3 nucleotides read TGTGCCAGCCGTCCTGAAGGGCAGGGGTATAATTCACCCCTCCACTTT.

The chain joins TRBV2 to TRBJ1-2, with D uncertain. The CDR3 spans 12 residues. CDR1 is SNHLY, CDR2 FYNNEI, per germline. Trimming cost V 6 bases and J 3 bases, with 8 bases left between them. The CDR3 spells CASRTSHYGYTF. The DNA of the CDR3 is TGTGCCAGCAGGACATCCCACTATGGCTACACCTTC.

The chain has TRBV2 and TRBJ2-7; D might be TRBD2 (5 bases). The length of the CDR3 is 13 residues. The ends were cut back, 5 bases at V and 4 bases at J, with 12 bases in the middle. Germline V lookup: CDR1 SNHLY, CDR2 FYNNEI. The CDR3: CASSLLRGYEQYF. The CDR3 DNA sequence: TGTGCCAGCAGTTTATTACGGGGTTACGAGCAGTACTTC.

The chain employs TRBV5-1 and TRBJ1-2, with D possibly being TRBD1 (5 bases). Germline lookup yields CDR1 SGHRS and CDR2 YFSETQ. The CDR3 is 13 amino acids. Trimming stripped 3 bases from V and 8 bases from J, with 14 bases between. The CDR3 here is CASSSRAGEGYTF. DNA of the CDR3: TGCGCCAGCAGCTCCAGGGCGGGGGAGGGCTACACCTTC.

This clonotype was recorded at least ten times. CDR3 loop: CASSKDRGHGYTF. CDR3 DNA sequence: TGTGCCAGTAGTAAGGACAGGGGGCATGGCTACACCTTC. This chain joins TRBV19 and TRBJ1-2; 11 bases align to TRBD1. The trim removed 4 bases at V and 6 bases at J, leaving 1 base unmatched. From germline, CDR1 is LNHDA and CDR2 SQIVND (reference sequence). The CDR3 is 13 residues long.

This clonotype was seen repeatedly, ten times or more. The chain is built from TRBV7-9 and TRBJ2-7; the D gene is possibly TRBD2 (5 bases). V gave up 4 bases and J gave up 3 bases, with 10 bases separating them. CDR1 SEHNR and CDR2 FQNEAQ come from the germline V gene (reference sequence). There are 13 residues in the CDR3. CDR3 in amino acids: CASSYGLNYEQYF. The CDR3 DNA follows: TGTGCCAGCAGCTATGGACTGAACTACGAGCAGTACTTC.

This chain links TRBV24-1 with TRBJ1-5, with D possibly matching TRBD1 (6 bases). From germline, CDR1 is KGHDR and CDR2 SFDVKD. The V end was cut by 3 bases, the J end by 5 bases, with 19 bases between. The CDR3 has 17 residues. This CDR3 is CATSDTTSRGRHQPQHF. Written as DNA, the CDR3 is TGTGCCACCAGTGATACAACCTCAAGGGGGAGGCATCAGCCCCAGCATTTT.

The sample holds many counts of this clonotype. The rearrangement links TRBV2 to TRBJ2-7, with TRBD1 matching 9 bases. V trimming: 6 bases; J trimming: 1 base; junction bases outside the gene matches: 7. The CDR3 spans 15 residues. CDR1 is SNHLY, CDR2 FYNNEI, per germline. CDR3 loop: CASSQQGAKSYEQYF. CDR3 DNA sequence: TGTGCCAGCAGCCAACAGGGGGCAAAGTCCTACGAGCAGTACTTC.

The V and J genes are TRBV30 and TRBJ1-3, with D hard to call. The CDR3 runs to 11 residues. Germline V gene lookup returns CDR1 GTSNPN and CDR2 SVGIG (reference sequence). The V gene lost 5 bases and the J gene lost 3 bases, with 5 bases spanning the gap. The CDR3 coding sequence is TGTGCCTGGGGGGTTGGAAACACCATATATTTT. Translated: CAWGVGNTIYF. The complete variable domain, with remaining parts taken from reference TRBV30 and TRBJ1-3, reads SQTIHQWPATLVQPVGSPLSLECTVEGTSNPNLYWYRQAAGRGLQLLFYSVGIGQISSEVPQNLSASRPQDRQFILSSKKLLLSDSGFYLCAWGVGNTIYFGEGSWLTVV.

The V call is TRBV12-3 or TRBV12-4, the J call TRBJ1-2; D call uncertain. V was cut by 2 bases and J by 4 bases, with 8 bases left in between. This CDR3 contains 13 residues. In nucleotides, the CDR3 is TGTGCCAGCAGTTTATCTCGGGTCTATGGCTACACCTTC. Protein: CASSLSRVYGYTF.

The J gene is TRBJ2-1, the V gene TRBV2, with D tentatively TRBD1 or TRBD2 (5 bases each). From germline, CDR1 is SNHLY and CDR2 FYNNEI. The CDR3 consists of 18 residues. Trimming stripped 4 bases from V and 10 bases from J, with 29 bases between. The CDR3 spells CASSVPHGSGTVSYEQFF. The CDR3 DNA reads TGTGCCAGCAGTGTTCCCCATGGGTCCGGGACGGTCTCCTACGAGCAGTTCTTC.

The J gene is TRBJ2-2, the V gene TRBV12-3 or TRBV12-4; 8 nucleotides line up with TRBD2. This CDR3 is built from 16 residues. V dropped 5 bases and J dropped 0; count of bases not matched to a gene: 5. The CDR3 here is CASSLGTRSNTGELFF. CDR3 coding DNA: TGTGCCAGCAGTCTGGGGACTAGGTCGAACACCGGGGAGCTGTTTTTT.

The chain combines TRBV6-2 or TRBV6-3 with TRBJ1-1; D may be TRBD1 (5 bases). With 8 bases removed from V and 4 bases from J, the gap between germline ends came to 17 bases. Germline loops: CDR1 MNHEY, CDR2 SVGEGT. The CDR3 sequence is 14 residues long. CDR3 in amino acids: CASSYQGRSTEAFF. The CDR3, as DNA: TGTGCCAGCTCATATCAGGGAAGATCCACTGAAGCTTTCTTT.

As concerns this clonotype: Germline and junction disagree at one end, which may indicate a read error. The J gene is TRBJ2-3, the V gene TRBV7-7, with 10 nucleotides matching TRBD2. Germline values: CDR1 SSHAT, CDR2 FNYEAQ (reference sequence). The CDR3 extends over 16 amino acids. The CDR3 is CASSLFLAGDTDTQYF. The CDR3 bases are TGTGCTAGCAGCTTATTTCTAGCGGGGGACACAGATACGCAGTATTTT.

For the CDR3, the DNA is TGTGCCAGCAGCCAAGAGGGAGGGGGCACCTATGGCTACACCTTC. This codes for CASSQEGGGTYGYTF. The chain is built from TRBV3-1 and TRBJ1-2, with 7 bases fitting TRBD1. V gave up 0 bases and J gave up 4 bases; unmatched junction bases: 5. Germline loops: CDR1 LGHDT, CDR2 YNNKEL (reference sequence). The CDR3 has 15 residues.

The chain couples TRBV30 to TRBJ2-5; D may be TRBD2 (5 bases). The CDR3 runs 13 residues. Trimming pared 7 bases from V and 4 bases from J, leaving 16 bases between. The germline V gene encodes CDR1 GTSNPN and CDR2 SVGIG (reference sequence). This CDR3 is CAYGIRMGETQYF. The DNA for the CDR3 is TGTGCCTACGGGATCCGGATGGGAGAGACCCAGTACTTC.

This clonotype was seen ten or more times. The CDR3 protein is CSARLAGDGSYEQYF. The CDR3 DNA sequence: TGCAGTGCTAGACTAGCGGGAGACGGCTCCTACGAGCAGTACTTC. The chain links TRBV20-1 to TRBJ2-7; TRBD2 matches 10 bases. Germline V gene lookup returns CDR1 DFQATT and CDR2 SNEGSKA (reference sequence). V lost 2 bases to trimming and J lost 0 bases; unmatched junction nucleotides: 4. CDR3 size: 15 residues.

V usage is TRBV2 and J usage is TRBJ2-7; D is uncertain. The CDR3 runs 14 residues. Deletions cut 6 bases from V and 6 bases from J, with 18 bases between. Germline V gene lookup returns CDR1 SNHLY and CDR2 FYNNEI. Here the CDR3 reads CASSFKVQTAEQYF. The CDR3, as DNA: TGTGCCAGCAGCTTTAAAGTGCAAACTGCCGAGCAGTACTTC. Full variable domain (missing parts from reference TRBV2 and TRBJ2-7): EPEVTQTPSHQVTQMGQEVILRCVPISNHLYFYWYRQILGQKVEFLVSFYNNEISEKSEIFDDQFSVERPDGSNFTLKIRSTKLEDSAMYFCASSFKVQTAEQYFGPGTRLTVT.

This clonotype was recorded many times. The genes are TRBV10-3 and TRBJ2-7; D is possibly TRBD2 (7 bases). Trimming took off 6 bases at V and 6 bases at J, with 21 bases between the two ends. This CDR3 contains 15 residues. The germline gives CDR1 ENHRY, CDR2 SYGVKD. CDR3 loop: CAISLTGGQKSEQYF. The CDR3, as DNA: TGTGCCATCAGCCTCACCGGGGGGCAGAAGTCCGAGCAGTACTTC.

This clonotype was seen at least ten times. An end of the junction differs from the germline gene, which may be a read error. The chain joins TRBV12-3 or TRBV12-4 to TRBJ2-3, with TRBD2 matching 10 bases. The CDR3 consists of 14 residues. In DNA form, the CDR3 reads TGTGCCAGCAGATTAGGGACTAGCGCAGATACGCAGTATTTT. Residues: CASRLGTSADTQYF.

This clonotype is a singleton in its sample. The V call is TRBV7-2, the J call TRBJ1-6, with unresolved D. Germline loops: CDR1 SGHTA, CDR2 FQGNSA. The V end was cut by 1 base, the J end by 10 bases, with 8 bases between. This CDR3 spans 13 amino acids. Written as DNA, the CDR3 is TGTGCCAGCAGCTTAGGAGTTATCTCACCCCTCCACTTT. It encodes CASSLGVISPLHF.

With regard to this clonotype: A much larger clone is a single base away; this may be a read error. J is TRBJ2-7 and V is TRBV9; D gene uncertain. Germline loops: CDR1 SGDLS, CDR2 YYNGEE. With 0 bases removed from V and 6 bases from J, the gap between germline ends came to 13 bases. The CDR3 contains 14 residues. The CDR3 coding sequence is TGTGCCAGCAGCGTAGGGACGGTAGCCTGCGAGCAGTACTTC. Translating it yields CASSVGTVACEQYF.

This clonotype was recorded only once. The CDR3 bases are TGTGCCAGCAGCTGGGACAGGGAGAAACTGTTTTTT. Protein sequence: CASSWDREKLFF. J is TRBJ1-4 and V is TRBV6-1; 9 nucleotides match TRBD1. The CDR3 extends over 12 amino acids. Germline trimming cut 6 bases from V and 11 bases from J; bases unmatched to any gene: 4. In germline, CDR1 is MNHNS, CDR2 SASEGT.

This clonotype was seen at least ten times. CDR3 nucleotide sequence: TGTGCCAGCAGCAACAGGGAGGCCTATAATTCACCCCTCCACTTT. Translated, it gives CASSNREAYNSPLHF. The gene calls are TRBV7-9 and TRBJ1-6, with D perhaps matching TRBD1 (6 bases). This CDR3 has 15 amino acids. V was pared by 5 bases and J by 2 bases, with 10 bases between. CDR1 is SEHNR, CDR2 FQNEAQ, per germline (reference sequence).